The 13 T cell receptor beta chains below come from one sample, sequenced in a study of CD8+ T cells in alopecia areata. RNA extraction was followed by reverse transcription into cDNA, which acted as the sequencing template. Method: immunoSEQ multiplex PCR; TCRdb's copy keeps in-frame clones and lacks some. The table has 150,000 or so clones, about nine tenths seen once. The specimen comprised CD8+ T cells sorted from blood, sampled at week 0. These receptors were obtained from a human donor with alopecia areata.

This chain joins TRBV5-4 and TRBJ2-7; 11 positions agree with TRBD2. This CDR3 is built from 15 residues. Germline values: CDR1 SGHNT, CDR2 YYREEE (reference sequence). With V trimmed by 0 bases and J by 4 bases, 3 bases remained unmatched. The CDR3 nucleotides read TGTGCCAGCAGCTTGGTAGCGGGAGGGCCTTACGAGCAGTACTTC. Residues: CASSLVAGGPYEQYF. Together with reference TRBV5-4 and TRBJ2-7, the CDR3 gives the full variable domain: ETGVTQSPTHLIKTRGQQVTLRCSSQSGHNTVSWYQQALGQGPQFIFQYYREEENGRGNFPPRFSGLQFPNYSSELNVNALELDDSALYLCASSLVAGGPYEQYFGPGTRLTVT.

CDR3 in amino acids: CASSEGTGDYGYTF. DNA for the CDR3: TGCGCCAGCAGCGAAGGGACAGGGGACTATGGCTACACCTTC. The chain employs TRBV5-1 and TRBJ1-2; 10 bases agree with TRBD1. Germline assignment: CDR1 SGHRS and CDR2 YFSETQ. V trimming: 4 bases; J trimming: 3 bases; junction bases outside the gene matches: 3. CDR3 size: 14 residues.

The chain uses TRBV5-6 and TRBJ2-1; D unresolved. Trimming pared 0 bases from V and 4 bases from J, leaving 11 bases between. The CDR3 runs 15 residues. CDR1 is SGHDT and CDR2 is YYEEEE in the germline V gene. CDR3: CASSLEVNTYNEQFF. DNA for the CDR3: TGTGCCAGCAGCTTGGAAGTTAACACATACAATGAGCAGTTCTTC.

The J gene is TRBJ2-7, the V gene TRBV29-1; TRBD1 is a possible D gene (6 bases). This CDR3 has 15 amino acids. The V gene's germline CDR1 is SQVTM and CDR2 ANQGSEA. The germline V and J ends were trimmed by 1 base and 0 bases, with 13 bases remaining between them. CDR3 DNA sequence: TGCAGCGTTGAAGTCGGACAGACCAGCTCCTACGAGCAGTACTTC. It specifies CSVEVGQTSSYEQYF.

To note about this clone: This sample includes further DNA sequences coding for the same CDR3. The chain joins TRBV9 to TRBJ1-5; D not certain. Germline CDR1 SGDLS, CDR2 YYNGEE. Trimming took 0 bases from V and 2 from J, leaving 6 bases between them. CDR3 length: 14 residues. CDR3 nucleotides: TGTGCCAGCAGCGTAGGGGGTGGCAATCAGCCCCAGCATTTT. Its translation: CASSVGGGNQPQHF.

CDR3 loop: CASSSLSGLDPYEQYF. CDR3 coding DNA: TGTGCCAGCAGTTCCCTATCGGGGTTAGACCCCTACGAGCAGTACTTC. The chain recombines TRBV28 with TRBJ2-7, with TRBD2 as a possible D gene (5 bases). Trimming took off 4 bases at V and 2 bases at J, with 18 bases between the two ends. Germline-derived CDR1 and CDR2 are MDHEN and SYDVKM. This CDR3 contains 16 residues.

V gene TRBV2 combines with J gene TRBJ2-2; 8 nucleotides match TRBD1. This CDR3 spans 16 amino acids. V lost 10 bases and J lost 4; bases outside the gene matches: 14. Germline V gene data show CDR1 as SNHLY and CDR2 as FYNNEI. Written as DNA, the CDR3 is TGTGCCATCTCGAGAGTGGGACAGGAGGGCACCGGGGAGCTGTTTTTT. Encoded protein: CAISRVGQEGTGELFF.

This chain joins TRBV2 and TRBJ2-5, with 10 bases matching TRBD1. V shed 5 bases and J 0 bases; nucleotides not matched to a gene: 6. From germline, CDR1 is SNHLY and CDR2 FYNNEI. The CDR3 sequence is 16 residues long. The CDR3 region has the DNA TGTGCCAGCAGTCATCCGGGACAGGGGTACCAAGAGACCCAGTACTTC. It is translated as CASSHPGQGYQETQYF. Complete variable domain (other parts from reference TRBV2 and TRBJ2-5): EPEVTQTPSHQVTQMGQEVILRCVPISNHLYFYWYRQILGQKVEFLVSFYNNEISEKSEIFDDQFSVERPDGSNFTLKIRSTKLEDSAMYFCASSHPGQGYQETQYFGPGTRLLVL.

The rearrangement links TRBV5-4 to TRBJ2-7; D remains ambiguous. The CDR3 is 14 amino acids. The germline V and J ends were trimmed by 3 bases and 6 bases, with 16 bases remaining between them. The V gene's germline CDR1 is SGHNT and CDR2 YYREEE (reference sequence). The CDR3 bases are TGTGCCAGCAGCTGGCTAAATAGTCCCCCCGAGCAGTACTTC. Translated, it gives CASSWLNSPPEQYF.

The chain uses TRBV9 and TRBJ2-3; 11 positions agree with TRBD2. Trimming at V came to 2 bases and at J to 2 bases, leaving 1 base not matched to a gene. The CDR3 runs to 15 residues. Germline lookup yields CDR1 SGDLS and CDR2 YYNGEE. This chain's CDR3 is CASSVGLAVTDTQYF. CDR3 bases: TGTGCCAGCAGCGTGGGACTAGCGGTCACAGATACGCAGTATTTT.

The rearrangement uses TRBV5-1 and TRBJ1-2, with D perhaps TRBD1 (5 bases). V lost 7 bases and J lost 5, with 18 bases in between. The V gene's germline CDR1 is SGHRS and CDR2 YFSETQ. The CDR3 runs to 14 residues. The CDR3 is CASARTPPGYGYTF. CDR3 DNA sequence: TGCGCCAGCGCGCGAACCCCCCCAGGGTATGGCTACACCTTC.

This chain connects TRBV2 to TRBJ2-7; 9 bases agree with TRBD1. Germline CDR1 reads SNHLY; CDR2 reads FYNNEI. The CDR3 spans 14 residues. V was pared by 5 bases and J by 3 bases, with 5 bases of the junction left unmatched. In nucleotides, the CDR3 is TGTGCCAGCAGTTCCACAGGGGGCAACTACGAGCAGTACTTC. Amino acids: CASSSTGGNYEQYF.

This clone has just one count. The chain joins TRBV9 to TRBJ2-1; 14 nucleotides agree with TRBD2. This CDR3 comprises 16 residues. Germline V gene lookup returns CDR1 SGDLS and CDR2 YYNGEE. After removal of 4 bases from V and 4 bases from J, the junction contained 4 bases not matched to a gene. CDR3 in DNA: TGTGCCAGCAGCTCGGGACTAGCGGGAGTGTACAATGAGCAGTTCTTC. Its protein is CASSSGLAGVYNEQFF.